The 6 T cell receptor beta chains given below trace back to one sample, sequenced in a study of T cell responses to AZD1222 COVID-19 vaccine. Produced via immunoSEQ multiplex PCR; TCRdb's table is partial and in-frame only. Counted here are approximately 70,000 clones, 86% occurring once; the ten biggest clones make up 2.5%. The specimen comprised peripheral blood, sampled on day 0 of AZD1222 vaccination. The source is an adult in good health.

Judged by abundance, this clone is medium-sized (0.01 to 0.1%). The chain combines TRBV29-1 with TRBJ2-4; TRBD1 might be the D (5 bases). The CDR3 is 13 residues long. The V end was cut by 6 bases, the J end by 0 bases, with 9 bases between. Germline V gene data show CDR1 as SQVTM and CDR2 as ANQGSEA. The CDR3 nucleotides read TGCAGCGTCCAGGGTCTAGCCAAAAACATTCAGTACTTC. It yields the protein CSVQGLAKNIQYF.

The gene calls are TRBV14 and TRBJ1-1; D uncertain. Germline assignment: CDR1 SGHDN and CDR2 FVKESK. V was clipped by 4 bases and J by 4 bases, with 10 bases between them. The CDR3 contains 13 residues. The CDR3, as DNA: TGTGCCAGCAGCCCACTTTCGGGCACTGAAGCTTTCTTT. Its translation is CASSPLSGTEAFF. The whole variable domain, filled in from reference TRBV14 and TRBJ1-1, reads EAGVTQFPSHSVIEKGQTVTLRCDPISGHDNLYWYRRVMGKEIKFLLHFVKESKQDESGMPNNRFLAERTGGTYSTLKVQPAELEDSGVYFCASSPLSGTEAFFGQGTRLTVV.

J is TRBJ2-1 and V is TRBV11-3, with a tentative D call TRBD1 (5 bases). Germline V lookup: CDR1 SGHNT, CDR2 YENEEA. Trimming removed 1 base at V and 8 bases at J, with 9 bases between. The CDR3 totals 13 residues. The CDR3 DNA sequence: TGTGCCAGCAGCTTAGTAGGGGCTGATGAGCAGTTCTTC. This encodes CASSLVGADEQFF.

V usage is TRBV7-6 and J usage is TRBJ1-3; D remains unclear. The CDR3 loop spans 14 amino acids. Germline V gene lookup returns CDR1 SGHVS and CDR2 FNYEAQ. Trimming shortened V by 0 bases and J by 3 bases, and 6 bases separated the two germline ends. CDR3 coding DNA: TGTGCCAGCAGCTTAGCGGGAGGTGGAAACACCATATATTTT. As protein: CASSLAGGGNTIYF.

This sequence joins TRBV19 and TRBJ2-4, with TRBD2 matching over 8 bases. The CDR3 extends over 15 amino acids. V lost 6 bases and J lost 0; bases outside the gene matches: 4. Per germline, CDR1 LNHDA and CDR2 SQIVND (reference sequence). As DNA, the CDR3 is TGTGCCAGTAGGGCCGGGGGGGCAGCCAAAAACATTCAGTACTTC. Protein sequence: CASRAGGAAKNIQYF. The full variable domain, rest sourced from reference TRBV19 and TRBJ2-4, is DGGITQSPKYLFRKEGQNVTLSCEQNLNHDAMYWYRQDPGQGLRLIYYSQIVNDFQKGDIAEGYSVSREKKESFPLTVTSAQKNPTAFYLCASRAGGAAKNIQYFGAGTRLSVL.

V is TRBV9 and J is TRBJ2-7, with 12 positions matching TRBD2. The germline V gene has CDR1 SGDLS and CDR2 YYNGEE. V lost 4 bases, J lost 2 bases, and 7 bases stayed unmatched. This CDR3 has 16 amino acids. CDR3 in amino acids: CASSPMASGGAYEQYF. The CDR3 bases are TGTGCCAGCAGCCCTATGGCTAGCGGGGGGGCCTACGAGCAGTACTTC.